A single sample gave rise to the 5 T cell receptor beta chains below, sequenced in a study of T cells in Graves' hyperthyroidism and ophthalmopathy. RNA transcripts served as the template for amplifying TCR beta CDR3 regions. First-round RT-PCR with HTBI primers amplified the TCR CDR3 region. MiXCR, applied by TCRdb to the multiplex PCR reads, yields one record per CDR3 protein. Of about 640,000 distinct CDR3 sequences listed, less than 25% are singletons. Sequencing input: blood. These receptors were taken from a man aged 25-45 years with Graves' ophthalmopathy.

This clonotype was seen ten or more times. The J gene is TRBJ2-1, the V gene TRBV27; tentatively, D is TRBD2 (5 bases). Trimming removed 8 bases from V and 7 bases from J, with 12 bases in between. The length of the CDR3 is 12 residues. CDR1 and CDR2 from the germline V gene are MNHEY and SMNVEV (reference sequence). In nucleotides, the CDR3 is TGTGCCAGCTCCTCGGGGTGGAATGAGCAGTTCTTC. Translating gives CASSSGWNEQFF.

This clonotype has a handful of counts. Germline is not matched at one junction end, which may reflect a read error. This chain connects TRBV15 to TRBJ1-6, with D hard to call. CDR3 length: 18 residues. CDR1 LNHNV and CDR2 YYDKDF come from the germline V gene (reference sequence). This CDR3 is CATSRDRITSSYNSPLHF. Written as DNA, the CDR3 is TGTGCCACCAGCAGAGATCGGATAACGAGCTCCTATAATTCACCTCTCCACTTT.

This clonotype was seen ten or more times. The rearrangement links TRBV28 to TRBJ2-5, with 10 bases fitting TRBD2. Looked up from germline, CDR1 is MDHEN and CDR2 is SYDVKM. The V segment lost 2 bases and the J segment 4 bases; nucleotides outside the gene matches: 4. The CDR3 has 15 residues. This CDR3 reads CASSLTSGIGETQYF. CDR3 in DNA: TGTGCCAGCAGTTTAACTAGCGGGATCGGAGAGACCCAGTACTTC. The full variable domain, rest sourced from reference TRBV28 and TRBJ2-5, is DVKVTQSSRYLVKRTGEKVFLECVQDMDHENMFWYRQDPGLGLRLIYFSYDVKMKEKGDIPEGYSVSREKKERFSLILESASTNQTSMYLCASSLTSGIGETQYFGPGTRLLVL.

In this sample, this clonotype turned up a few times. CDR3 residues: CASNFAGRYNEQFF. CDR3 coding DNA: TGTGCCAGCAACTTCGCGGGGCGCTACAATGAGCAGTTCTTC. This rearrangement joins TRBV28 to TRBJ2-1; a weak D match, TRBD2 (6 bases). The V end was cut by 7 bases, the J end by 3 bases, with 13 bases between. Per germline, CDR1 MDHEN and CDR2 SYDVKM. The CDR3 consists of 14 residues.

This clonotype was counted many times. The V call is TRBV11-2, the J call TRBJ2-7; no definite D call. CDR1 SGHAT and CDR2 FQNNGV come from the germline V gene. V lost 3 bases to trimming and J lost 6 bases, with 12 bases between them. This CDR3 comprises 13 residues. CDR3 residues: CASSFFRGVEQYF. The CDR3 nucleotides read TGTGCCAGCAGCTTTTTCCGTGGGGTCGAGCAGTACTTC.